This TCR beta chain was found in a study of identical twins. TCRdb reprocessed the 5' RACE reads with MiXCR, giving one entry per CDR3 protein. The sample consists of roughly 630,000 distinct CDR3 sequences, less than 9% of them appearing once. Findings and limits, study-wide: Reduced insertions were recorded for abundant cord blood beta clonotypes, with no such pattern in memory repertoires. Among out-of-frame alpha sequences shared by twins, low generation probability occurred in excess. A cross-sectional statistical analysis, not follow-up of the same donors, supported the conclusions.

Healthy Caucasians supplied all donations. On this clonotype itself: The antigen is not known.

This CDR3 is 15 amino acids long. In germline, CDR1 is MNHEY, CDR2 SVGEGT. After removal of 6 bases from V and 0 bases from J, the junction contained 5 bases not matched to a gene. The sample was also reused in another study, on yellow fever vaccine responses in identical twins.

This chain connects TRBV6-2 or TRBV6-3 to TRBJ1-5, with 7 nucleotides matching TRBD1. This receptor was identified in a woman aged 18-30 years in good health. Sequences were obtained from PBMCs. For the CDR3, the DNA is TGTGCCAGCAGAGCACAGGGGCGTAGCAATCAGCCCCAGCATTTT. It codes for CASRAQGRSNQPQHF.